The 13 T cell receptor beta chains below all came from one sample that was sequenced in a study of PD-1 blockade in classical Hodgkin lymphoma. Data came from immunoSEQ multiplex PCR; TCRdb stores just in-frame clones and leaves some out. The sample gives 84,000 or so clones, roughly 91% of which show up once; roughly 3% is in the top ten. Brentuximab vedotin exposure varied, and every patient relapsed after autologous stem cell transplantation. The sequencing used peripheral blood mononuclear cells (PBMCs), collected before the second cycle of nivolumab. Source of these receptors: a human donor with classical Hodgkin lymphoma.

V usage is TRBV27 and J usage is TRBJ2-7; 8 nucleotides line up with TRBD1. V was clipped by 3 bases and J by 3 bases; unmatched bases: 7. The CDR3 length is 15 residues. Germline V CDR1 and CDR2: MNHEY, SMNVEV (reference sequence). The DNA of the CDR3 is TGTGCCAGCAGTTTTGGCCCGGGACAGGTCTACGAGCAGTACTTC. Its translation is CASSFGPGQVYEQYF.

In this sample, this clone turned up once. The chain has TRBV28 and TRBJ2-7; D is possibly TRBD1 (6 bases). Germline CDR1 reads MDHEN; CDR2 reads SYDVKM. Trimming removed 5 bases from V and 9 bases from J, with 20 bases in between. This CDR3 is 14 amino acids long. The CDR3 here is CASSVTGAYDVQYF. CDR3 nucleotides: TGTGCCAGCAGTGTGACAGGTGCCTACGATGTGCAGTACTTC.

In this sample, this clone turned up once. The V and J genes are TRBV6-6 and TRBJ2-1; TRBD2 is a possible D gene (5 bases). V was shortened by 6 bases and J by 7 bases, with 10 bases between the two germline ends. The CDR3 covers 12 residues. Germline V lookup: CDR1 MNHNY, CDR2 SVGAGI (reference sequence). DNA for the CDR3: TGTGCCAGCAGGGGCGGGCGGAATGAGCAGTTCTTC. Amino acid sequence: CASRGGRNEQFF.

This clone was recorded only once. V usage is TRBV6-4 and J usage is TRBJ2-3, with TRBD2 matching over 9 bases. V trimming: 10 bases; J trimming: 2 bases; junction bases outside the gene matches: 10. The CDR3 contains 15 residues. Per the germline V gene, CDR1 is MRHNA and CDR2 is SNTAGT. CDR3 region: CATLMAGGFTDTQYF. The CDR3 DNA reads as TGTGCCACCTTGATGGCGGGAGGGTTCACAGATACGCAGTATTTT.

The genes are TRBV10-3 and TRBJ1-4, with TRBD1 matching 7 bases. With V trimmed by 2 bases and J by 3 bases, 0 bases remained unmatched. The CDR3 contains 14 residues. Germline CDR1 reads ENHRY; CDR2 reads SYGVKD. The CDR3, as DNA: TGTGCCATCAGTGAGGGGACAGCTAATGAAAAACTGTTTTTT. Amino acids: CAISEGTANEKLFF.

The V call is TRBV2, the J call TRBJ1-1, with 11 bases identical to TRBD1. V trimming: 5 bases; J trimming: 1 base; junction bases outside the gene matches: 9. Germline V CDR1 and CDR2: SNHLY, FYNNEI. This CDR3 region has 17 residues. The CDR3 protein is CASSHRDRGDRNTEAFF. Written as DNA, the CDR3 is TGTGCCAGCAGTCACCGGGACAGGGGGGACCGGAACACTGAAGCTTTCTTT.

The chain has TRBV14 and TRBJ2-1; tentative D call: TRBD2 (5 bases). V was clipped by 3 bases and J by 9 bases, with 9 bases between them. The CDR3 totals 12 residues. Germline-derived CDR1 and CDR2 are SGHDN and FVKESK. The CDR3 bases are TGTGCCAGCAGCCACGCTAGCCCTGAGCAGTTCTTC. Its protein is CASSHASPEQFF.

In DNA form, the CDR3 reads TGTGCCAGCAGTGAAGGCCTAGCGGGAGGCACAGATACGCAGTATTTT. Translating it yields CASSEGLAGGTDTQYF. J is TRBJ2-3 and V is TRBV6-1; 10 bases fit TRBD2. CDR3 length: 16 amino acids. Germline assignment: CDR1 MNHNS and CDR2 SASEGT. The trim removed 1 base at V and 1 base at J, leaving 2 bases unmatched.

This chain joins TRBV30 and TRBJ2-1; 8 positions agree with TRBD2. This CDR3 has 13 amino acids. V trimming: 1 base; J trimming: 9 bases; junction bases outside the gene matches: 5. Germline CDR1 GTSNPN, CDR2 SVGIG (reference sequence). CDR3 loop: CAWSAWREAEQFF. For the CDR3, the DNA is TGTGCCTGGAGTGCCTGGCGGGAGGCTGAGCAGTTCTTC.

The V gene is TRBV19, the J gene TRBJ2-7; 7 bases are a match to TRBD1. The germline gives CDR1 LNHDA, CDR2 SQIVND (reference sequence). J lost 0 bases, V lost 7 bases, and 12 bases had no gene match. The CDR3 spans 16 residues. The CDR3 sequence: CASNTKRDRPSYEQYF. For the CDR3, the DNA is TGTGCCAGTAACACAAAACGGGACAGACCCTCCTACGAGCAGTACTTC.

The rearrangement uses TRBV28 and TRBJ1-3, with TRBD1 matching over 8 bases. Germline V gives CDR1 MDHEN, CDR2 SYDVKM. V was pared by 6 bases and J by 7 bases, with 11 bases of the junction left unmatched. The CDR3 totals 15 residues. The CDR3 nucleotides are TGTGCCAGCAGCGATAGCATCACAGGGGGGAACACCATATATTTT. Protein sequence: CASSDSITGGNTIYF.

The chain joins TRBV5-1 to TRBJ2-7; possibly TRBD2 for D (5 bases). There are 15 residues in the CDR3. Trimming shortened V by 0 bases and J by 5 bases, and 15 bases separated the two germline ends. Germline CDR1 SGHRS, CDR2 YFSETQ. The CDR3 DNA follows: TGCGCCAGCAGCTTGGCCTCAGGCCACGGGGACGAGCAGTACTTC. Its translation is CASSLASGHGDEQYF.

This chain connects TRBV10-3 to TRBJ1-5, with 10 bases matching TRBD1. Germline trimming cut 6 bases from V and 5 bases from J; bases unmatched to any gene: 1. CDR1 is ENHRY and CDR2 is SYGVKD in the germline V gene. The CDR3 is 13 amino acids. CDR3: CAIRTGGDQPQHF. The CDR3 DNA sequence: TGTGCCATCAGGACAGGGGGCGATCAGCCCCAGCATTTT.